These T cell receptor beta chains were read from a single sample in a study of blood T cells in healthy people across ages. TCRdb passed the 5' RACE reads through MiXCR, listing each CDR3 protein once. The top ten hold 10% to 15% of the sample, which has about 940,000 distinct CDR3 sequences, around 48% seen once. Sequencing input: blood. These receptors all come from a man under 40 in good health. Both conserved end residues are part of each CDR3. D genes are given only for firm matches. The size of a clone is reported for some rows only, either as once, few or many, or as a class for expanded clones.

j_call,d_call,clone_size,v_call,cdr3_aa,cdr3_nt
TRBJ2-3,.,.,TRBV5-1,CASRLRGTSTDTQYF,TGCGCCAGCAGGTTACGCGGAACCAGCACAGATACGCAGTATTTT
TRBJ1-2,.,.,TRBV2,CASSEAPGSGYTF,TGTGCCAGCAGTGAAGCGCCGGGTAGCGGCTACACCTTC
TRBJ2-3,TRBD1,.,TRBV6-2/TRBV6-3,CAGTEGAKDTQYF,TGTGCCGGCACAGAGGGGGCTAAAGATACGCAGTATTTT
TRBJ2-5,TRBD2,.,TRBV7-2,CASSLWGLVEETQYF,TGTGCCAGCAGCTTATGGGGACTAGTAGAAGAGACCCAGTACTTC
TRBJ1-2,TRBD1,once,TRBV6-6,CASTDTGDVYGYTF,TGTGCCAGCACCGATACAGGGGACGTCTATGGCTACACCTTC
TRBJ2-2,TRBD1,.,TRBV6-5,CASSRQGYTGELFF,TGTGCCAGCAGTCGACAGGGGTACACCGGGGAGCTGTTTTTT
TRBJ1-2,.,.,TRBV4-2,CASSQEGSGGNYGYTF,TGTGCCAGCAGCCAAGAAGGGTCCGGGGGAAACTACGGCTACACCTTC
TRBJ2-5,.,.,TRBV15,CATSSVQGGTLRRTQYF,TGTGCCACCAGCAGTGTCCAAGGGGGGACCCTTCGAAGGACCCAGTACTTC
TRBJ1-5,.,.,TRBV7-2,CASSLGSGTAGPQHF,TGTGCCAGCAGCTTAGGTTCGGGGACCGCCGGGCCCCAGCATTTT
TRBJ2-1,TRBD2,.,TRBV29-1,CSVDGSSGGYNEQFF,TGCAGCGTGGACGGATCTAGCGGGGGGTACAATGAGCAGTTCTTC
TRBJ1-2,.,few,TRBV7-2,CASSLEGIGYTF,TGTGCCAGCAGCTTAGAGGGAATTGGCTACACCTTC
TRBJ2-5,TRBD2,once,TRBV7-3,CASSHSGGRQETQYF,TGTGCCAGCAGCCATAGCGGGGGGCGCCAAGAGACCCAGTACTTC
TRBJ2-3,.,.,TRBV29-1,CSVERQASSFDTRYF,TGCAGCGTTGAACGTCAGGCATCCTCGTTCGATACGCGGTATTTT
TRBJ2-4,TRBD2,.,TRBV4-2,CASSLNTGTSGGKNIQYF,TGTGCCAGCAGCCTAAATACCGGGACTAGCGGGGGCAAAAACATTCAGTACTTC
TRBJ2-7,.,few,TRBV12-3/TRBV12-4,CASSYTGIYEQYF,TGTGCCAGCAGTTACACAGGGATCTACGAGCAGTACTTC
TRBJ2-3,.,.,TRBV29-1,CSVDGRPSTDTQYF,TGCAGCGTTGATGGGAGACCTAGCACAGATACGCAGTATTTT
TRBJ2-1,.,.,TRBV5-1,CASSWTNGGEQFF,TGCGCCAGCAGCTGGACAAACGGGGGTGAGCAGTTCTTC
TRBJ2-1,.,.,TRBV7-3,CARRGESYNEQFF,TGTGCCAGGAGAGGGGAATCCTACAATGAGCAGTTCTTC
TRBJ2-7,.,.,TRBV10-3,CAISETGTYEQYF,TGTGCCATCAGTGAGACCGGAACCTACGAGCAGTACTTC
TRBJ2-3,TRBD2,few,TRBV10-3,CAISEGLTSGGTDTQYF,TGTGCCATCAGTGAAGGGCTGACTAGCGGGGGCACAGATACGCAGTATTTT
TRBJ2-7,.,.,TRBV6-2/TRBV6-3,CASSYPTLAPYF,TGTGCCAGCAGTTACCCTACTCTAGCGCCGTACTTC
TRBJ1-2,TRBD1,few,TRBV6-2/TRBV6-3,CASSQVRTGKERNYGYTF,TGTGCCAGCAGTCAGGTGCGGACAGGAAAGGAAAGGAACTATGGCTACACCTTC
TRBJ1-1,.,.,TRBV7-9,CASSLDRGKAFF,TGTGCCAGCAGCTTAGATAGGGGCAAAGCTTTCTTT
TRBJ1-4,TRBD1,once,TRBV6-5,CATTRRDRAREKLFF,TGTGCCACCACGCGACGCGACAGGGCGAGGGAAAAACTGTTTTTT
TRBJ2-1,TRBD1,.,TRBV20-1,CSARVQGDNEQFF,TGCAGTGCTAGAGTTCAGGGGGACAATGAGCAGTTCTTC
TRBJ2-1,.,.,TRBV20-1,CSAPVGQQDNEQFF,TGCAGTGCTCCCGTCGGACAGCAGGACAATGAGCAGTTCTTC
TRBJ1-1,TRBD1,.,TRBV27,CASSLRRDRGNMNTEAFF,TGTGCCAGCAGTTTACGCCGGGACAGGGGAAACATGAACACTGAAGCTTTCTTT
TRBJ2-3,.,.,TRBV13,CASSGGGQYYTQYF,TGTGCCAGCAGCGGGGGGGGACAGTACTATACGCAGTATTTT
TRBJ1-5,.,few,TRBV27,CASSTGSQPQHF,TGTGCCAGCAGCACGGGTTCTCAGCCCCAGCATTTT
TRBJ1-5,.,few,TRBV5-5,CASSPREGTQPQHF,TGTGCCAGCAGCCCACGGGAAGGGACGCAGCCCCAGCATTTT
TRBJ2-5,.,.,TRBV6-2/TRBV6-3,CASSYRGTQYF,TGTGCCAGCAGTTACAGGGGAACCCAGTACTTC
TRBJ2-7,TRBD1,.,TRBV5-1,CASSLIPIGRGLYEQYF,TGCGCCAGCAGCTTGATCCCGATTGGCAGGGGGCTCTACGAGCAGTACTTC
TRBJ2-1,.,many,TRBV7-2,CASSLGGMSSYNEQFF,TGTGCCAGCAGCTTAGGGGGTATGTCCTCCTACAATGAGCAGTTCTTC
TRBJ2-1,.,.,TRBV6-5,CASSRDYEQFF,TGTGCCAGCAGTAGGGATTATGAGCAGTTCTTC
TRBJ2-5,.,.,TRBV12-3/TRBV12-4,CVSSFQETQYF,TGTGTCAGCAGTTTTCAAGAGACCCAGTACTTT
TRBJ2-7,.,few,TRBV4-2,CASSQDLGDATYEQYF,TGTGCCAGCAGCCAAGATCTTGGGGACGCGACCTACGAGCAGTACTTC
TRBJ2-6,.,few,TRBV5-6,CASSIGGLASGANVLTF,TGTGCCAGCAGCATAGGGGGGCTGGCTTCTGGGGCCAACGTCCTGACTTTC
TRBJ2-3,TRBD2,.,TRBV20-1,CSARTSGGSDTQYF,TGCAGTGCTAGGACTAGCGGGGGGTCGGATACGCAGTATTTT
TRBJ2-3,.,few,TRBV2,CASKVGVTTDTQYF,TGTGCCAGCAAGGTCGGGGTTACGACAGATACGCAGTATTTT
TRBJ2-7,.,.,TRBV3-1,CASSHFTYEQYF,TGTGCCAGCAGCCACTTCACGTACGAGCAGTACTTC
TRBJ2-5,TRBD2,.,TRBV2,CASGTSGGYETQYF,TGCGCCAGCGGGACTAGCGGGGGGTACGAGACCCAGTACTTC
TRBJ2-1,TRBD2,many,TRBV3-1,CASSQVVLAGEQFF,TGTGCCAGCAGCCAAGTCGTACTAGCGGGGGAGCAGTTCTTC
TRBJ1-5,TRBD1,once,TRBV29-1,CGVADRESNQPQHF,TGCGGCGTGGCTGACAGGGAAAGCAATCAGCCCCAGCATTTT
TRBJ2-5,TRBD1,few,TRBV10-3,CAIAGQGADNEQYF,TGTGCCATCGCGGGACAGGGGGCCGACAATGAGCAGTACTTC
TRBJ2-1,TRBD1,.,TRBV5-1,CASSGGTGWGNEQFF,TGCGCCAGCAGCGGGGGGACAGGGTGGGGCAATGAGCAGTTCTTC
TRBJ2-7,TRBD2,few,TRBV20-1,CSVTLQGGLAVYEQYF,TGCAGTGTCACCCTTCAAGGGGGACTAGCAGTGTACGAGCAGTACTTC
TRBJ1-3,.,.,TRBV4-1,CASSPGGFSGNTIYF,TGCGCCAGCAGTCCTGGGGGGTTCTCTGGAAACACCATATATTTT
TRBJ2-5,TRBD2,.,TRBV20-1,CSARAPGLGQETQYF,TGCAGTGCTAGAGCTCCGGGACTAGGGCAAGAGACCCAGTACTTC
TRBJ2-6,.,once,TRBV7-9,CASSLVAYGLGSGANVLIF,TGTGCCAGCAGCTTAGTAGCGTACGGGCTAGGGTCCGGGGCCAACGTCCTGATTTTC